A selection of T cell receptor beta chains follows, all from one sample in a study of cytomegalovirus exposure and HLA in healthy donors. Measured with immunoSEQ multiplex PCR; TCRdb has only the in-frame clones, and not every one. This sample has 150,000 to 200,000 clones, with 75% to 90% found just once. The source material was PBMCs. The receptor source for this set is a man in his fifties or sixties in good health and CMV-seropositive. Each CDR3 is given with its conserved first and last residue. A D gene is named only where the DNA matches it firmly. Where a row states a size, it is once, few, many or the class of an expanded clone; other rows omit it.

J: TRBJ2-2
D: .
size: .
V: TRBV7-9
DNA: TGTGCCAGCAGCTCATCGAACACCGGGGAGCTGTTTTTT
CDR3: CASSSSNTGELFF

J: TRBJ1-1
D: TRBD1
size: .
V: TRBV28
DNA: TGTGCTACAGGGGGCGCTGCCACTGAAGCTTTCTTT
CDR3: CATGGAATEAFF

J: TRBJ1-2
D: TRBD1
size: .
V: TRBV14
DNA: TGTGCCAGCAGTCAGAGGACAGGGGGTAACGGCTACACCTTC
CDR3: CASSQRTGGNGYTF

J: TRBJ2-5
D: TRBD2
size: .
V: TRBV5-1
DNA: TGCGCCAGCAGCTTTATGCTAGCGGCCTTACAAGAGACCCAGTACTTC
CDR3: CASSFMLAALQETQYF

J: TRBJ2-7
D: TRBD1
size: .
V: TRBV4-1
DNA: TGCGCCAGCAGCCACCTCCTGACAGGGAAATACGAGCAGTACTTC
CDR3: CASSHLLTGKYEQYF

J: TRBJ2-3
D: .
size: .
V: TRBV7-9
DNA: TGTGCCAGCAGCAGTGCAGGGGCAGATACGCAGTATTTT
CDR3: CASSSAGADTQYF

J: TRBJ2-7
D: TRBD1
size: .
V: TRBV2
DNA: TGTGCCAGCAGCGACACAGGGGGTTCCTACGAGCAGTACTTC
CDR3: CASSDTGGSYEQYF

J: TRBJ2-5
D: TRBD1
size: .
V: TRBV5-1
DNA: TGCGCCAGCAGCTCCGGGACAGGGAAAGAGACCCAGTACTTC
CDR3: CASSSGTGKETQYF

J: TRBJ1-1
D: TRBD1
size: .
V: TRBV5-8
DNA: TGTGCCAGCAGCTCCGGACAGGGGCACACTGAAGCTTTCTTT
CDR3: CASSSGQGHTEAFF

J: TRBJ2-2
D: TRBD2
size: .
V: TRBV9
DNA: TGTGCCAGCAGCGCCAGATCCGGGACTACCAACACCGGGGAGCTGTTTTTT
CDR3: CASSARSGTTNTGELFF

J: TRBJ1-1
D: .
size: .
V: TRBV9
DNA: TGTGCCAGCAGCGTAGAAAGTATGAACACCGAAGCTTTCTTT
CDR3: CASSVESMNTEAFF

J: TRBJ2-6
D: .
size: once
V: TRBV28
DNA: TGTGCCAGCAGTCGTGGGGCCAACGTCCTGACTTTC
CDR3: CASSRGANVLTF

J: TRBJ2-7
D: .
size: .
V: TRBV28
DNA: TGTGCCAGCAGTTTACCAGCGGGTATCTACGAGCAGTACTTC
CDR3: CASSLPAGIYEQYF

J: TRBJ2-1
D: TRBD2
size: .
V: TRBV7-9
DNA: TGTGCCAGCAGCTTACCTAGCGGCAATGAGCAGTTCTTC
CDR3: CASSLPSGNEQFF